The clone carrying this TCR beta chain was counted a few times. The antigen remains undetermined. The sample comes from a study of naive and memory T cell subsets. Study findings and constraints: Diversity fell and Gini index rose from naive through CM, EM, EMRA. Possibly reflecting memory cells re-expressing CD45RA, a few larger clonotypes occurred in naive repertoires, especially CD8.

Two oligonucleotides, mixed equimolar, formed the beta constant-region primer covering TRBC1 and TRBC2. Ligation attached a single-stranded oligonucleotide with a 12-nucleotide UMI and the SP2 primer to the cDNA 3' end. One entry per CDR3 protein results from TCRdb running MiXCR on the UMI-ligation and nested PCR reads. The sample holds 130,000 to 150,000 distinct CDR3 sequences, over 15% seen once. This sequence originates from a human donor in good health. Sample: naive CD4+ T cells from blood.

The CDR3 DNA sequence: TGTGCCAGCAGCTTCGGAGCCAAAAACATTCAGTACTTC. Translation gives CASSFGAKNIQYF. The chain couples TRBV7-2 to TRBJ2-4; D remains ambiguous. Trimming cost V 3 bases and J 0 bases, with 3 bases left between them. Germline assignment: CDR1 SGHTA and CDR2 FQGNSA. CDR3 length: 13 amino acids.